The 25 T cell receptor beta chains below come from one sample, sequenced in a study of T cell repertoires in ileal Crohn's disease. The time point denotes: inflamed ileum from the surgical specimen. The method was immunoSEQ multiplex PCR; TCRdb's version includes in-frame clones alone and lacks a portion of them. This table holds about 5,400 clones, about four fifths found once. The sequenced sample was ileal tissue. These receptors all stem from an adult with Crohn's disease.

The V gene is TRBV18, the J gene TRBJ1-1; D gene uncertain. Trimming shortened V by 3 bases and J by 7 bases, and 9 bases separated the two germline ends. CDR1 and CDR2 (germline): KGHSH, LQKENI. CDR3 size: 12 residues. As DNA, the CDR3 is TGTGCCAGCTCACCCACCAGCGGTGAAGCTTTCTTT. This gives the protein CASSPTSGEAFF. The full variable domain, in which reference TRBV18 and TRBJ1-1 provide the parts outside the CDR3, is NAGVMQNPRHLVRRRGQEARLRCSPMKGHSHVYWYRQLPEEGLKFMVYLQKENIIDESGMPKERFSAEFPKEGPSILRIQQVVRGDSAAYFCASSPTSGEAFFGQGTRLTVV.

V gene TRBV5-6 combines with J gene TRBJ2-2; no clear D gene. Trimming pared 0 bases from V and 7 bases from J, leaving 4 bases between. CDR1 and CDR2 (germline): SGHDT, YYEEEE. The CDR3 has 12 amino acids. The CDR3 protein is CASSLAGGELFF. CDR3 in DNA: TGTGCCAGCAGCTTGGCCGGCGGGGAGCTGTTTTTT.

This chain uses TRBV5-1 with TRBJ2-7, with no clear D. The length of the CDR3 is 14 residues. The V end lost 0 bases, the J end lost 6 bases, and 13 bases lay between the germline ends. The germline V gene encodes CDR1 SGHRS and CDR2 YFSETQ. This chain's CDR3 is CASSLDTGSGEQYF. As DNA, the CDR3 is TGCGCCAGCAGCTTGGATACGGGTTCGGGCGAGCAGTACTTC.

The gene calls are TRBV7-2 and TRBJ2-5; D is perhaps TRBD2 (6 bases). CDR3 length: 14 residues. Germline CDR1 is SGHTA and CDR2 is FQGNSA. Trimming removed 2 bases from V and 5 bases from J, with 12 bases in between. The CDR3 DNA reads as TGTGCCAGCAGCTTATCGACTAGTCGGGAGACCCAGTACTTC. This codes for CASSLSTSRETQYF.

V and J are TRBV6-4 and TRBJ2-3; 7 bases are shared with TRBD2. Germline V gene sequence: CDR1 MRHNA, CDR2 SNTAGT. The CDR3 sequence is 15 residues long. V shed 6 bases and J 2 bases; nucleotides not matched to a gene: 8. The CDR3 region has the DNA TGTGCCAGCAGCGCCGGACGGGAGGCCACAGATACGCAGTATTTT. Residues: CASSAGREATDTQYF.

The chain couples TRBV10-3 to TRBJ2-7, with TRBD2 as a possible D gene (6 bases). The CDR3 contains 15 residues. CDR1 is ENHRY, CDR2 SYGVKD, per germline. Trimming removed 6 bases from V and 1 base from J, with 16 bases in between. The CDR3 DNA follows: TGTGCCATCAGGGGGGTGGGGACTCTTTCCTACGAGCAGTACTTC. Its protein product is CAIRGVGTLSYEQYF.

The V gene is TRBV30, the J gene TRBJ2-2; D possibly corresponds to TRBD1 (5 bases). This CDR3 is 15 amino acids long. Germline V gene sequence: CDR1 GTSNPN, CDR2 SVGIG (reference sequence). Trimming took off 3 bases at V and 4 bases at J, with 15 bases between the two ends. CDR3 in DNA: TGTGCCTGGAGAGGGGCAGTCATTAGCACCGGGGAGCTGTTTTTT. It specifies CAWRGAVISTGELFF. The variable domain in full, with the rest retrieved from reference TRBV30 and TRBJ2-2, is SQTIHQWPATLVQPVGSPLSLECTVEGTSNPNLYWYRQAAGRGLQLLFYSVGIGQISSEVPQNLSASRPQDRQFILSSKKLLLSDSGFYLCAWRGAVISTGELFFGEGSRLTVL.

V is TRBV7-2 and J is TRBJ2-2; 8 bases are a match to TRBD2. The length of the CDR3 is 16 residues. Germline V gene lookup returns CDR1 SGHTA and CDR2 FQGNSA. V dropped 5 bases and J dropped 5; count of bases not matched to a gene: 10. The CDR3 bases are TGTGCCAGCAGCCCTAACGGGGGGGCCGGTACCGGGGAGCTGTTTTTT. Translating gives CASSPNGGAGTGELFF.

This chain uses TRBV7-8 with TRBJ1-2, with no clear D. The germline V gene has CDR1 SGHVS and CDR2 FQNEAQ. This CDR3 has 12 residues. V lost 5 bases and J lost 5, with 9 bases in between. The DNA of the CDR3 is TGTGCCAGCAGCCTGACAAGTTATGGCTACACCTTC. Translated, it gives CASSLTSYGYTF.

The gene calls are TRBV5-6 and TRBJ2-3, with TRBD1 matching over 10 bases. Unmatched junction bases numbered 7, after V lost 2 bases and J lost 4 bases. Germline-derived CDR1 and CDR2 are SGHDT and YYEEEE. This CDR3 is built from 16 residues. The CDR3 here is CASSFGQGEVADTQYF. In nucleotides, the CDR3 is TGTGCCAGCAGCTTTGGACAGGGGGAGGTGGCAGATACGCAGTATTTT.

CDR3 DNA: TGTGCCAGCAGTTTTAGGGAAAGGGTCAGCACAGATACGCAGTATTTT. Protein product: CASSFRERVSTDTQYF. The chain has TRBV5-4 and TRBJ2-3; D ambiguous. CDR1 and CDR2 from the germline V gene are SGHNT and YYREEE (reference sequence). This CDR3 region has 16 residues. The V gene lost 5 bases and the J gene lost 0 bases, with 16 bases spanning the gap.

The chain has TRBV29-1 and TRBJ1-1, with D possibly matching TRBD1 (5 bases). V was pared by 5 bases and J by 1 base, with 14 bases between. The CDR3 spans 14 residues. Germline V gene sequence: CDR1 SQVTM, CDR2 ANQGSEA. The CDR3 is CSVNYGTANTEAFF. The DNA of the CDR3 is TGCAGCGTTAATTACGGGACGGCGAACACTGAAGCTTTCTTT.

This clone was recorded a few times. The CDR3 spells CASSIPAGGAETQYF. As DNA, the CDR3 is TGTGCCAGTAGTATTCCAGCGGGGGGCGCAGAGACCCAGTACTTC. The gene calls are TRBV19 and TRBJ2-5, with 9 bases matching TRBD2. The germline gives CDR1 LNHDA, CDR2 SQIVND (reference sequence). The CDR3 extends over 15 amino acids. The junction had 6 bases not matched to a gene; V was cut back by 3 bases and J by 4 bases.

This chain connects TRBV25-1 to TRBJ2-5, with a possible D match to TRBD2 (7 bases). Germline V gene sequence: CDR1 MGHDK, CDR2 SYGVNS. The CDR3 runs 14 residues. With 8 bases removed from V and 1 base from J, the gap between germline ends came to 14 bases. CDR3 DNA: TGTGCCAGCTCTCGGGGGGCCCTCCAAGAGACCCAGTACTTC. This sequence encodes CASSRGALQETQYF.

The chain carries TRBV6-1 and TRBJ2-7; 7 positions match TRBD1. The ends lost 1 base at V and 7 bases at J; junction bases unmatched: 10. The CDR3 loop spans 15 amino acids. Germline CDR1 reads MNHNS; CDR2 reads SASEGT. The CDR3 region is CASSEVGDRVSEQYF. The CDR3 DNA reads TGTGCCAGCAGTGAAGTGGGTGACAGGGTGAGTGAGCAGTACTTC.

The chain joins TRBV29-1 to TRBJ1-4, with 7 positions matching TRBD1. V shed 4 bases and J 0 bases; nucleotides not matched to a gene: 5. CDR1 and CDR2 from the germline V gene are SQVTM and ANQGSEA. This CDR3 region has 15 residues. The CDR3 region has the DNA TGCAGCGTTGGAGGGGGCTTAGCAACTAATGAAAAACTGTTTTTT. It encodes CSVGGGLATNEKLFF.

CDR3 sequence: CASTRQGGGTEAFF. The DNA of the CDR3 is TGTGCCAGCACCCGACAGGGAGGGGGGACTGAAGCTTTCTTT. The chain carries TRBV27 and TRBJ1-1; 7 bases line up with TRBD1. Per germline, CDR1 MNHEY and CDR2 SMNVEV (reference sequence). The CDR3 sequence is 14 residues long. The J segment lost 5 bases and the V segment lost 7 bases, leaving 10 bases of the junction unmatched.

CDR3 loop: CASSLGGQGGTYGYTF. CDR3 bases: TGTGCCAGCAGCTTAGGGGGACAGGGGGGAACGTATGGCTACACCTTC. The chain joins TRBV7-9 to TRBJ1-2, with 11 bases matching TRBD1. CDR3 size: 16 residues. Germline assignment: CDR1 SEHNR and CDR2 FQNEAQ (reference sequence). Trimming took 1 base from V and 5 from J; bases not matched to a gene: 6. The full variable domain, in which reference TRBV7-9 and TRBJ1-2 provide the parts outside the CDR3, is DTGVSQNPRHKITKRGQNVTFRCDPISEHNRLYWYRQTLGQGPEFLTYFQNEAQLEKSRLLSDRFSAERPKGSFSTLEIQRTEQGDSAMYLCASSLGGQGGTYGYTFGSGTRLTVV.

The J gene is TRBJ2-7, the V gene TRBV6-7, with D possibly TRBD2 on 6 matching bases. TRBV6-7 is an open reading frame whose function is uncertain. Trimming shortened V by 6 bases and J by 3 bases, and 18 bases separated the two germline ends. CDR3 length equals 15 residues. In DNA, the CDR3 is TGTGCCAGCAGCAATCGGACGGCCGGGAGCTACGAGCAGTACTTC. It yields the protein CASSNRTAGSYEQYF.

The rearrangement joins TRBV12-5 to TRBJ2-3; no reliable D call. V dropped 5 bases and J dropped 2 bases, with 11 bases sitting between them. This CDR3 has 14 amino acids. The germline V gene has CDR1 LGHNT and CDR2 FRNRAP. This CDR3 reads CASGPPGPTDTQYF. The CDR3 coding sequence is TGTGCTAGTGGTCCCCCCGGACCCACAGATACGCAGTATTTT. The full variable domain, with the rest looked up from reference TRBV12-5 and TRBJ2-3, is DARVTQTPRHKVTEMGQEVTMRCQPILGHNTVFWYRQTMMQGLELLAYFRNRAPLDDSGMPKDRFSAEMPDATLATLKIQPSEPRDSAVYFCASGPPGPTDTQYFGPGTRLTVL.

The CDR3 nucleotides are TGTGCCAGCTCGGACACTGCGCAAGAGACCCAGTACTTC. Translating it yields CASSDTAQETQYF. The chain employs TRBV19 and TRBJ2-5; TRBD1 might be the D (5 bases). Deletions cut 9 bases from V and 2 bases from J, with 13 bases between. Per the germline V gene, CDR1 is LNHDA and CDR2 is SQIVND (reference sequence). The CDR3 has 13 residues. Using reference TRBV19 and TRBJ2-5 for the parts outside the CDR3, the full variable domain is DGGITQSPKYLFRKEGQNVTLSCEQNLNHDAMYWYRQDPGQGLRLIYYSQIVNDFQKGDIAEGYSVSREKKESFPLTVTSAQKNPTAFYLCASSDTAQETQYFGPGTRLLVL.

This chain joins TRBV16 and TRBJ1-5; perhaps TRBD1 as D (6 bases). The CDR3 extends over 15 amino acids. V shed 1 base and J shed 6 bases, with 13 bases lying between them. CDR1 is KGHSY, CDR2 FQNENV, per germline. Here the CDR3 reads CASSQLLQGSQPQHF. For the CDR3, the DNA is TGTGCCAGCAGCCAATTACTACAGGGCAGTCAGCCCCAGCATTTT.

By proportion, this clone is medium-sized. The V and J genes are TRBV19 and TRBJ2-1; possibly TRBD1 or TRBD2 for D (5 bases each). Trimming left V 6 bases short and J 14 bases short, with 20 bases between. Germline V gene lookup returns CDR1 LNHDA and CDR2 SQIVND (reference sequence). This CDR3 has 13 residues. The CDR3 sequence is CASRTASVREKFF. CDR3 nucleotides: TGTGCCAGTAGGACAGCGTCGGTCAGGGAGAAGTTCTTC.

The chain combines TRBV6-5 with TRBJ1-2; 8 positions match TRBD1. With 4 bases clipped from V and 7 bases from J, the junction kept 8 bases outside the gene matches. Germline CDR1 is MNHEY and CDR2 is SVGAGI. This CDR3 contains 14 residues. The CDR3 sequence is CASSSQGAAGGYTF. CDR3 coding DNA: TGTGCCAGCAGTTCCCAGGGGGCGGCCGGTGGCTACACCTTC.

The chain employs TRBV6-5 and TRBJ1-1; maybe TRBD1 (5 bases). Between the trimmed V and J ends, which lost 4 bases and 9 bases, there was a span of 18 bases. CDR1 is MNHEY, CDR2 SVGAGI, per germline. The CDR3 has 14 amino acids. CDR3: CASSSGTGSSKAFF. The CDR3 DNA follows: TGTGCCAGCAGTTCCGGGACTGGGTCCTCAAAAGCTTTCTTT.